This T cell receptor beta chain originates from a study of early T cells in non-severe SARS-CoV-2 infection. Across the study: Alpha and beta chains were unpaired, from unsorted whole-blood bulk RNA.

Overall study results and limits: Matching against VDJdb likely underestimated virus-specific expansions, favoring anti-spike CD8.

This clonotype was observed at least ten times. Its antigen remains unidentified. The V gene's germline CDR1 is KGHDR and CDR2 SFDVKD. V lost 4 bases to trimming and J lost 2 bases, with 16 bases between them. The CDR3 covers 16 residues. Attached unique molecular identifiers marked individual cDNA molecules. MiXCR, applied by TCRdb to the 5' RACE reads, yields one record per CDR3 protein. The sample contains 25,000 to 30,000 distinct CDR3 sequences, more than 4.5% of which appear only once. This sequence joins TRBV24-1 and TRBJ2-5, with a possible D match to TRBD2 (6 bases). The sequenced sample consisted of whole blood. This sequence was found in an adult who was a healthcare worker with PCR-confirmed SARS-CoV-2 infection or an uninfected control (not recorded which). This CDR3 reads CATSDPRPGTQETQYF. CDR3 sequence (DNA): TGTGCCACCAGTGACCCCCGGCCCGGGACTCAAGAGACCCAGTACTTC.